The rows below give T cell receptor beta chains drawn from one sample of a study of radiation and T cells in renal cell carcinoma. Clones were read by immunoSEQ multiplex PCR, and TCRdb kept only the in-frame ones, dropping some. The sample has about 64,000 clones, 65% to 80% seen once; the top ten hold 6.5% to 7.5%. The specimen was blood, collected from a patient whose treatment included radiotherapy and nephrectomy. The receptors were sampled from a man aged 55-75 years with renal cell carcinoma. The CDR3 runs from the conserved cysteine through the conserved F or W. D genes are given only for firm matches. Clone sizes are given selectively: once, few, many, or a class where the clone is expanded.

>NA|14|NA|TRBV30|TRBJ1-5
TGTGCCTGGAATCGAGCAGGGTTGGATCAGCCCCAGCATTTT
CAWNRAGLDQPQHF
>once|15|TRBD2|TRBV7-6|TRBJ2-1
TGTGCCAGCAGCTTAGTGTACGGGGGGGAGGGTGAGCAGTTCTTC
CASSLVYGGEGEQFF
>once|13|NA|TRBV30|TRBJ1-2
TGTGCCTGGAACAGGGACCGGCCCTATGGCTACACCTTC
CAWNRDRPYGYTF
>once|13|TRBD1|TRBV6-5|TRBJ1-2
TGTGCCAGCAGTGGCGGGACAGTCTATGGCTACACCTTC
CASSGGTVYGYTF
>few|15|NA|TRBV12-5|TRBJ1-1
TGTGCTAGTGGTTTGTCGCCCCAGGGGCGAGGTGGAGCTTTCTTT
CASGLSPQGRGGAFF
>NA|17|NA|TRBV25-1|TRBJ1-1
TGTGCCAGCAGTGAATTGGGGGGGCACGCCGCGAACACTGAAGCTTTCTTT
CASSELGGHAANTEAFF
>once|14|TRBD1|TRBV7-2|TRBJ1-2
TGTGCCAGCAGCCTAGGGACAGGGGGTTGGGGCTACACCTTC
CASSLGTGGWGYTF
>NA|16|NA|TRBV12-5|TRBJ2-3
TGTGCTAGTGGTCGGGGGAGTTTAGGTCCGGGAGATACGCAGTATTTT
CASGRGSLGPGDTQYF
>NA|16|NA|TRBV11-3|TRBJ2-5
TGTGCCAGCAGCTTAAGAGGGACACGCACCCAAGAGACCCAGTACTTC
CASSLRGTRTQETQYF
>NA|13|NA|TRBV30|TRBJ1-5
TGTGCCTGGGAACAATCGGAGGGACAGCCCCAGCATTTT
CAWEQSEGQPQHF
>NA|14|NA|TRBV11-3|TRBJ2-3
TGTGCCAGCAGCGTAACCGGACAGACGGCAGGGCAGTATTTT
CASSVTGQTAGQYF
>few|17|NA|TRBV7-8|TRBJ2-2
TGTGCCAGCAGCTCCGGTACCGGGACTGTTGTCACCGGGGAGCTGTTTTTT
CASSSGTGTVVTGELFF
>NA|14|NA|TRBV10-2|TRBJ2-2
TGCGCCAGCAGTGAGTCGAGTGGCTTCGGGGAGCTGTTTTTT
CASSESSGFGELFF
>NA|14|NA|TRBV9|TRBJ2-3
TGTGCCAGCTCTCTTGGGCGGAGCACAGATACGCAGTATTTT
CASSLGRSTDTQYF
>NA|14|NA|TRBV9|TRBJ1-5
TGTGCCAGCAATGGAGGCAGCAGCAATCAGCCCCAGCATTTT
CASNGGSSNQPQHF
>NA|16|NA|TRBV6-1|TRBJ2-1
TGTGCCAGCAGTGGAACAGGTCAGAGCTCCTACAATGAGCAGTTCTTC
CASSGTGQSSYNEQFF
>few|14|NA|TRBV19|TRBJ1-5
TGTGCCAGTACCCCATCAGGGAAAAATCAGCCCCAGCATTTT
CASTPSGKNQPQHF
>NA|11|NA|TRBV29-1|TRBJ2-5
TGCAGCTTAAGGTCCGGGGAGACCCAGTACTTC
CSLRSGETQYF
>NA|15|NA|TRBV11-2|TRBJ2-5
TGTGCCAGCAGCTTAGGGGGCCGAATACAAGAGACCCAGTACTTC
CASSLGGRIQETQYF
>NA|14|TRBD1|TRBV29-1|TRBJ2-7
TGCAGCGTTGAACCAACAGGGGGCCCCTACGAGCAGTACTTC
CSVEPTGGPYEQYF
>many|13|NA|TRBV27|TRBJ1-1
TGTGCCAGCAGTCTGGGGGGGGACACTGAAGCTTTCTTT
CASSLGGDTEAFF
>NA|16|TRBD1|TRBV2|TRBJ2-5
TGTGCCAGCAGTATATTGGGACAGGGGGCCCCAGAGACCCAGTACTTC
CASSILGQGAPETQYF
>NA|15|TRBD1|TRBV5-1|TRBJ1-2
TGCGCCAGCAGGATCACAGGGGGCGTAACCTATGGCTACACCTTC
CASRITGGVTYGYTF
>once|16|NA|TRBV27|TRBJ2-1
TGTGCCAGCAGTTCGTGGGACCCTAAATTGTGCAATGAGCAGTTCTTC
CASSSWDPKLCNEQFF
>NA|14|TRBD1|TRBV25-1|TRBJ1-4
TGTGCCATCCCCCGGGACAGGGGGAATGAAAAACTGTTTTTT
CAIPRDRGNEKLFF
>NA|12|TRBD1|TRBV30|TRBJ2-3
TGTGCCCAGGGACAGGGCCCAGATACGCAGTATTTT
CAQGQGPDTQYF
>NA|14|NA|TRBV10-3|TRBJ2-3
TGTGCCATCAGTGAGGGGGAGGGCACAGATACGCAGTATTTT
CAISEGEGTDTQYF
>once|14|TRBD1|TRBV6-5|TRBJ2-2
TGTGCCAGCATCCGGGACAGGGCCACCGGGGAGCTGTTTTTT
CASIRDRATGELFF
>NA|15|NA|TRBV5-6|TRBJ2-5
TGTGCCAGCAGCGGGGAAGACTATTGGCGAGAGACCCAGTACTTC
CASSGEDYWRETQYF
>NA|13|NA|TRBV30|TRBJ2-3
TGTGCCTGTCGGGGCCGGCGCACAGATACGCAGTATTTT
CACRGRRTDTQYF
>NA|16|NA|TRBV15|TRBJ2-6
TGTGCCACCAGCAGAAGGATAGTCTCTGGGGCCAACGTCCTGACTTTC
CATSRRIVSGANVLTF